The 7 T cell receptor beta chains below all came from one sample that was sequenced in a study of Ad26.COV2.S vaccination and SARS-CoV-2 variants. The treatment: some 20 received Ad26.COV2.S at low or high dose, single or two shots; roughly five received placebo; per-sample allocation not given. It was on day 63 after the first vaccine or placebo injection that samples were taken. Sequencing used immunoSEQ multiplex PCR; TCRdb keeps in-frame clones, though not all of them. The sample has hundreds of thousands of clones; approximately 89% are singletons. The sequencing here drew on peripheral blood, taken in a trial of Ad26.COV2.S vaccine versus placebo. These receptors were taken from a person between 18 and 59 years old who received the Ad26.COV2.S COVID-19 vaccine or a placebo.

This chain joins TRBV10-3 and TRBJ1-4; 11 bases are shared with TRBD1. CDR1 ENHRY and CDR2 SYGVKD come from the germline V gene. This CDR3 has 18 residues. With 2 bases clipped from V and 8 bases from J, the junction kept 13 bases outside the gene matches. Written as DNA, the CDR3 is TGTGCCATCAGTGAGCTGCCGGGACAGGGGGTAGCAGGGGAAAAACTGTTTTTT. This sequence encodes CAISELPGQGVAGEKLFF.

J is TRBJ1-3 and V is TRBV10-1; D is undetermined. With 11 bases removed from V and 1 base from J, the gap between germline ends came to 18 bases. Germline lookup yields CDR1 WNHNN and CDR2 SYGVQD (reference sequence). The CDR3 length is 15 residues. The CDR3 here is CASPEPSRSGNTIYF. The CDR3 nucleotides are TGCGCCTCCCCGGAACCCTCGCGGTCTGGAAACACCATATATTTT.

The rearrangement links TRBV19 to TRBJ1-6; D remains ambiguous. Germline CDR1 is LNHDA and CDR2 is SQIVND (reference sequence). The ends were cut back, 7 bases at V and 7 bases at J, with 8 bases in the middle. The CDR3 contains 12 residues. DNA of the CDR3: TGTGCCAGTAAGCATAGGAATTCACCCCTCCACTTT. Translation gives CASKHRNSPLHF.

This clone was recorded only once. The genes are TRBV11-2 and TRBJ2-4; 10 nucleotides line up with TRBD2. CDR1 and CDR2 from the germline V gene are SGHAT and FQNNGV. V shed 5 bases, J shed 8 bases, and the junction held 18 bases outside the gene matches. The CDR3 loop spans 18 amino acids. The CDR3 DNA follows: TGTGCCAGCAGCCCGATTTACAGGGAGCGGGGGGGCCAGTACATTCAGTACTTC. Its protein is CASSPIYRERGGQYIQYF.

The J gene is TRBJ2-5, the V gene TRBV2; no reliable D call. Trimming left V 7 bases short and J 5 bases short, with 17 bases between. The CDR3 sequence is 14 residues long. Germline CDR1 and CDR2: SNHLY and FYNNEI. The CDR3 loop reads CASMGSGLGETQYF. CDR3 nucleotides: TGTGCCAGCATGGGTAGTGGGTTGGGGGAGACCCAGTACTTC.

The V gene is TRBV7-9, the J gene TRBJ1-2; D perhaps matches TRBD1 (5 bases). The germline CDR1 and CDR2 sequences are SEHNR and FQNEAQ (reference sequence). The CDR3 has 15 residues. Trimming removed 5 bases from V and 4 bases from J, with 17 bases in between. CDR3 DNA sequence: TGTGCCAGCAGCCCTCGACAGCCTGGGGGCTATGGCTACACCTTC. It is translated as CASSPRQPGGYGYTF.

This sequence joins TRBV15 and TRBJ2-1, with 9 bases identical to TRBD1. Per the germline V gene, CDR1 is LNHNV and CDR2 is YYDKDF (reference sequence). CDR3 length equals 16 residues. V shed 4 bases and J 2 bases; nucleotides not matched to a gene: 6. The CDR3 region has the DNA TGTGCCACCAGCACCCCCCGGGACAGGGCCTACAATGAGCAGTTCTTC. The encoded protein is CATSTPRDRAYNEQFF.